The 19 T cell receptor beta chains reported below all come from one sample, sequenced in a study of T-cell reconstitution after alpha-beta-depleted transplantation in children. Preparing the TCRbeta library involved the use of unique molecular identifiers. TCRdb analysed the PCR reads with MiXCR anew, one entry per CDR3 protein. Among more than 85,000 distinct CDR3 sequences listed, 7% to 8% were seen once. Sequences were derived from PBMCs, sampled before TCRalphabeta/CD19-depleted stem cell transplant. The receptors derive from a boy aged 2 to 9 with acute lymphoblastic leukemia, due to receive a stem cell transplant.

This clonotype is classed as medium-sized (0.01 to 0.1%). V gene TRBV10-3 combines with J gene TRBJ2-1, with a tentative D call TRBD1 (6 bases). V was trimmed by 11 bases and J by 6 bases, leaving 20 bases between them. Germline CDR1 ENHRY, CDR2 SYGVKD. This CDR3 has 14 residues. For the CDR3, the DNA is TGTGCCGGAAACACAGGGATTGGAAGCAATGAGCAGTTCTTC. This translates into CAGNTGIGSNEQFF.

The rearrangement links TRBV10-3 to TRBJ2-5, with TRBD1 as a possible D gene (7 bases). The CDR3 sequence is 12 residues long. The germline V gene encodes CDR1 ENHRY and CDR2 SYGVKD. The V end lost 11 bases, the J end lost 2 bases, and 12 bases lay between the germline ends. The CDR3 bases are TGTGCCGCCAGGGGGGCTCAAGAGACCCAGTACTTC. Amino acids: CAARGAQETQYF.

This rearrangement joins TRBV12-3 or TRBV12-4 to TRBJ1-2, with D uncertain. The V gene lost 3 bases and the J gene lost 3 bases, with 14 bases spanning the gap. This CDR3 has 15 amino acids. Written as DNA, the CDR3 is TGTGCCAGCAGTTTGATCCGATCCGCCGACTATGGCTACACCTTC. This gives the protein CASSLIRSADYGYTF.

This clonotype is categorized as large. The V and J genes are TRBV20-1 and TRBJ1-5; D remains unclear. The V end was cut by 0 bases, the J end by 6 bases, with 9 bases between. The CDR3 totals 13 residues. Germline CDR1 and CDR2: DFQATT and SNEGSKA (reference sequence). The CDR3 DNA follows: TGCAGTGCTAGAGAAGTCTCGGGTCAGCCCCAGCATTTT. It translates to CSAREVSGQPQHF.

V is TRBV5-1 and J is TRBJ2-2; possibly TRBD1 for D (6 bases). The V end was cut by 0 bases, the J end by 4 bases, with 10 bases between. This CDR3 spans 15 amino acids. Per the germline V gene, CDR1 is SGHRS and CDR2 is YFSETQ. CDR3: CASSLAVGGTGELFF. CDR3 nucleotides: TGCGCCAGCAGCTTGGCAGTAGGGGGCACCGGGGAGCTGTTTTTT.

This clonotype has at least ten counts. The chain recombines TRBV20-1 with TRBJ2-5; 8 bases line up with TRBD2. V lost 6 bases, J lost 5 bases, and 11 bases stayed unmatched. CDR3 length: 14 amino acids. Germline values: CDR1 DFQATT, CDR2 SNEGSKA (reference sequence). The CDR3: CSAPSRGGPETQYF. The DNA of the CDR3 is TGCAGTGCCCCTTCACGGGGGGGCCCCGAGACCCAGTACTTC.

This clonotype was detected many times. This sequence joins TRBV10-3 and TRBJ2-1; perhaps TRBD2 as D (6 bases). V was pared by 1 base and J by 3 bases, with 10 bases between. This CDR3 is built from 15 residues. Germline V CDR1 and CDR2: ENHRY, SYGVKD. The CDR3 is CAISELEGGYNEQFF. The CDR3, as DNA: TGTGCCATCAGTGAGTTGGAGGGAGGCTACAATGAGCAGTTCTTC.

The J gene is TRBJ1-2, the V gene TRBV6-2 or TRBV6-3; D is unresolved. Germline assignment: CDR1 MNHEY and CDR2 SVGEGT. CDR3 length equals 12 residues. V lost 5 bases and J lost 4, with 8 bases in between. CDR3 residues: CASSPALYGYTF. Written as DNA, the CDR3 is TGTGCCAGCAGTCCCGCCCTCTATGGCTACACCTTC.

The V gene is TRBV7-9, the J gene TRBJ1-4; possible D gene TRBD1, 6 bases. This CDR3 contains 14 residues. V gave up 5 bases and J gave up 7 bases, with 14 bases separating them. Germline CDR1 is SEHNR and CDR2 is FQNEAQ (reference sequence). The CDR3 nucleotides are TGTGCCAGCAGCCCCCCAGGGGATGGTGAAAAACTGTTTTTT. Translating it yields CASSPPGDGEKLFF.

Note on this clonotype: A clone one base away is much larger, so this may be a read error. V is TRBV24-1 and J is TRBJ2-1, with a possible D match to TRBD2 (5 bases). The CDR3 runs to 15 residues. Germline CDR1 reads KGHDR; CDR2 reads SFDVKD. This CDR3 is CAASDPGPRGNEQFF. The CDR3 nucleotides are TGTGCCGCCAGTGATCCTGGGCCTAGAGGGAATGAGCAGTTCTTC.

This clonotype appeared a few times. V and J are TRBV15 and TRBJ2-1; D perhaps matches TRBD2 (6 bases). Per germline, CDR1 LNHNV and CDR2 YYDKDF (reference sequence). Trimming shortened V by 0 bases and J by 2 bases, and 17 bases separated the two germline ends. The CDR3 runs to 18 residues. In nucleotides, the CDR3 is TGTGCCACCAGCAGAGATACTACCGGGACTCAAACCTACAATGAGCAGTTCTTC. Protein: CATSRDTTGTQTYNEQFF. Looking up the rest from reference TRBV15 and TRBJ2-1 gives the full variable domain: DAMVIQNPRYQVTQFGKPVTLSCSQTLNHNVMYWYQQKSSQAPKLLFHYYDKDFNNEADTPDNFQSRRPNTSFCFLDIRSPGLGDTAMYLCATSRDTTGTQTYNEQFFGPGTRLTVL.

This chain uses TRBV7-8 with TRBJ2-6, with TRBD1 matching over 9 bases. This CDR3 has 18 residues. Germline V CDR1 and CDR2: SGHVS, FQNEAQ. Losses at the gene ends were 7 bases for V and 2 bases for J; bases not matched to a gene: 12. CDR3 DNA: TGTGCCAGCACTACGACGGCCCACAGGGGGCCTGGGGCCAACGTCCTGACTTTC. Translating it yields CASTTTAHRGPGANVLTF.

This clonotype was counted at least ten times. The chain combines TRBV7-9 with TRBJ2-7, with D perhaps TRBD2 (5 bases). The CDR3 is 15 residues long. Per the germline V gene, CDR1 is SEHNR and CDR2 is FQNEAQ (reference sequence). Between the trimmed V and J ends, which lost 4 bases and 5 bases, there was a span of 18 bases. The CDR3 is CASSSMDSPVHEQYF. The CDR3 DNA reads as TGTGCCAGCAGCTCAATGGACTCGCCGGTCCACGAGCAGTACTTC.

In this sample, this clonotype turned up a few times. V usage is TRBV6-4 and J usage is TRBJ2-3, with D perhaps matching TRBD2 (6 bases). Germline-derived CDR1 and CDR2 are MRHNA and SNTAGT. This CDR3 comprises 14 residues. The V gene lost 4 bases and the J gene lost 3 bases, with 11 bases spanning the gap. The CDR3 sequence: CASSAGGETDTQYF. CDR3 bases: TGTGCCAGCAGTGCAGGAGGGGAAACAGATACGCAGTATTTT.

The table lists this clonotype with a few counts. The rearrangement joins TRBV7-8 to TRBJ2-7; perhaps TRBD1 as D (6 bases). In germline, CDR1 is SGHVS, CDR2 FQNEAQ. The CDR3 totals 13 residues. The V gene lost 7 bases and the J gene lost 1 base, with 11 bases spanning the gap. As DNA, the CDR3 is TGTGCCAGCACCCTGGGGGCTTCCTACGAGCAGTACTTC. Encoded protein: CASTLGASYEQYF. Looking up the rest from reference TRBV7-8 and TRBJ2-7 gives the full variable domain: GAGVSQSPRYKVAKRGQDVALRCDPISGHVSLFWYQQALGQGPEFLTYFQNEAQLDKSGLPSDRFFAERPEGSVSTLKIQRTQQEDSAVYLCASTLGASYEQYFGPGTRLTVT.

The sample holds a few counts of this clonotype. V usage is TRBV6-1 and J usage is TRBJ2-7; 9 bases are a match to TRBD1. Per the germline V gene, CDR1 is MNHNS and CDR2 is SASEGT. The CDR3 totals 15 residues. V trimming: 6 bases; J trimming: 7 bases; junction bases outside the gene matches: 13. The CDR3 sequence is CASRSQDRGRREQYF. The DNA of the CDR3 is TGTGCCAGCAGGTCCCAGGACAGGGGAAGACGGGAGCAGTACTTC.

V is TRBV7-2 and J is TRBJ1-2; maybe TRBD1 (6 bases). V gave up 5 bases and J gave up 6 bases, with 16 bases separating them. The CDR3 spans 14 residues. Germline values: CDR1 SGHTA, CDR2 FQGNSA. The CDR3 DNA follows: TGTGCCAGCAGCCCACAACAGGGAGGAAATGGCTACACCTTC. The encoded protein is CASSPQQGGNGYTF.

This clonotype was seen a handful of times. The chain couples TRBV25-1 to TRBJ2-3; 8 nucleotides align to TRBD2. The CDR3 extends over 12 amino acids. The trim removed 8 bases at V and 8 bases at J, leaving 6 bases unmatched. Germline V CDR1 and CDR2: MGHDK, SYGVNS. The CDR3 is CASAPGGGTQYF. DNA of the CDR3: TGTGCCAGCGCCCCGGGGGGGGGTACGCAGTATTTT.

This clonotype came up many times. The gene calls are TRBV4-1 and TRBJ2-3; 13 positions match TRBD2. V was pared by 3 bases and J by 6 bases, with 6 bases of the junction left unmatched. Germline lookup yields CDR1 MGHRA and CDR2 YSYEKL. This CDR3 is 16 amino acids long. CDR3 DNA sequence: TGCGCCAGCAGCCACACTAGCGGGGGGGCCGTGGATACGCAGTATTTT. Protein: CASSHTSGGAVDTQYF.